These 28 T cell receptor beta chains were all obtained from the same sample, sequenced in a study of OX40 agonist ivuxolimab in advanced cancers. The table came from immunoSEQ multiplex PCR; TCRdb's copy has only in-frame clones and leaves some out. Seen here are tens of thousands of clones, 65% to 90% observed once, and the top ten hold around 2.9%. The specimen was CD4+ or CD8+ T cells sorted from blood, collected in a trial of the OX40 agonist ivuxolimab. These receptors were collected from an adult with an advanced solid tumor such as melanoma, head and neck, liver or kidney cancer.

The genes are TRBV6-6 and TRBJ1-2; tentatively, D is TRBD1 (5 bases). Trimming removed 4 bases at V and 2 bases at J, with 17 bases between. The CDR3 is 16 amino acids. From germline, CDR1 is MNHNY and CDR2 SVGAGI (reference sequence). CDR3 bases: TGTGCCAGCAGTTGGTCAACGGGACTGAAGAACTATGGCTACACCTTC. This gives the protein CASSWSTGLKNYGYTF.

The rearrangement uses TRBV7-2 and TRBJ2-7; TRBD2 agrees at 10 bases. CDR3 length: 15 residues. V lost 5 bases, J lost 2 bases, and 6 bases stayed unmatched. The germline CDR1 and CDR2 sequences are SGHTA and FQGNSA. The DNA of the CDR3 is TGTGCCAGCAGCGGGGGGACTAGCGTGACCTACGAGCAGTACTTC. Amino acids: CASSGGTSVTYEQYF.

V is TRBV19 and J is TRBJ2-1; 8 positions agree with TRBD1. Germline-derived CDR1 and CDR2 are LNHDA and SQIVND (reference sequence). The CDR3 is made up of 16 amino acids. V was clipped by 4 bases and J by 8 bases; unmatched bases: 13. The CDR3 reads CASSKVGAGGKYEQFF. The CDR3 DNA reads as TGTGCCAGTAGTAAAGTGGGGGCAGGGGGCAAATATGAGCAGTTCTTC.

The genes are TRBV12-5 and TRBJ1-5; D is unresolved. Trimming took off 0 bases at V and 4 bases at J, with 16 bases between the two ends. The CDR3 sequence is 17 residues long. Germline V gene sequence: CDR1 LGHNT, CDR2 FRNRAP. The CDR3 DNA sequence: TGTGCTAGTGGTTTGGTACAACATTTCGAAGCTAATCAGCCCCAGCATTTT. It translates to CASGLVQHFEANQPQHF. The entire variable domain, with the rest obtained from reference TRBV12-5 and TRBJ1-5, is as follows: DARVTQTPRHKVTEMGQEVTMRCQPILGHNTVFWYRQTMMQGLELLAYFRNRAPLDDSGMPKDRFSAEMPDATLATLKIQPSEPRDSAVYFCASGLVQHFEANQPQHFGDGTRLSIL.

This clone was seen a few times. The V call is TRBV2, the J call TRBJ1-5, with D unclear. Germline lookup yields CDR1 SNHLY and CDR2 FYNNEI. The CDR3 is made up of 12 amino acids. V was trimmed by 8 bases and J by 3 bases, leaving 8 bases between them. Written as DNA, the CDR3 is TGTGCCAGCGGCCGTGCCAATCAGCCCCAGCATTTT. It encodes CASGRANQPQHF.

This chain connects TRBV11-3 to TRBJ1-1; D ambiguous. CDR1 and CDR2 (germline): SGHNT, YENEEA. V was pared by 0 bases and J by 4 bases, with 12 bases between. The CDR3 runs 15 residues. CDR3 sequence (DNA): TGTGCCAGCAGCTTAGAGATAAGGGAATTCACTGAAGCTTTCTTT. This encodes CASSLEIREFTEAFF.

This clone appeared a few times. The gene calls are TRBV6-1 and TRBJ1-6; unclear D gene. The CDR3 length is 15 residues. In germline, CDR1 is MNHNS, CDR2 SASEGT. V gave up 3 bases and J gave up 3 bases, with 9 bases separating them. CDR3 residues: CASSDTQNYNSPLHF. The CDR3 bases are TGTGCCAGCAGTGATACCCAGAACTATAATTCACCCCTCCACTTT.

This sequence joins TRBV6-6 and TRBJ2-3, with 9 bases that match TRBD1. CDR1 is MNHNY, CDR2 SVGAGI, per germline (reference sequence). The CDR3 extends over 16 amino acids. V lost 7 bases, J lost 2 bases, and 10 bases stayed unmatched. CDR3 amino acids: CASIEGDRALTDTQYF. The CDR3 DNA reads as TGTGCCAGCATCGAGGGGGACAGGGCACTCACAGATACGCAGTATTTT.

The chain links TRBV19 to TRBJ1-1; no definite D call. V lost 4 bases to trimming and J lost 12 bases, with 18 bases between them. Germline-derived CDR1 and CDR2 are LNHDA and SQIVND (reference sequence). This CDR3 comprises 13 residues. The CDR3 spells CASSTLQWGEPFF. The CDR3 region has the DNA TGTGCCAGTAGTACCCTTCAGTGGGGAGAACCTTTCTTT.

The V and J genes are TRBV6-4 and TRBJ2-2; D not resolved. Trimming took off 2 bases at V and 4 bases at J, with 5 bases between the two ends. Germline CDR1 reads MRHNA; CDR2 reads SNTAGT. The CDR3 has 13 residues. CDR3 nucleotide sequence: TGTGCCAGCAGTGACCCTCTCACCGGGGAGCTGTTTTTT. Translated: CASSDPLTGELFF.

This chain uses TRBV10-3 with TRBJ1-1; D not certain. Per germline, CDR1 ENHRY and CDR2 SYGVKD. This CDR3 contains 12 residues. The germline V and J ends were trimmed by 0 bases and 8 bases, with 7 bases remaining between them. This chain's CDR3 is CAISESGEEAFF. In nucleotides, the CDR3 is TGTGCCATCAGTGAGTCGGGTGAGGAAGCTTTCTTT.

The rearrangement links TRBV19 to TRBJ1-5; no firm D call. Germline V gene lookup returns CDR1 LNHDA and CDR2 SQIVND (reference sequence). CDR3 length equals 14 residues. The V gene lost 6 bases and the J gene lost 4 bases, with 13 bases spanning the gap. The CDR3 DNA follows: TGTGCCAGTAGGAACATCCTGCGAAATCAGCCCCAGCATTTT. As protein: CASRNILRNQPQHF.

This clone has just a few counts. This chain links TRBV30 with TRBJ2-7; 7 nucleotides line up with TRBD2. The trim removed 2 bases at V and 6 bases at J, leaving 1 base unmatched. Looked up from germline, CDR1 is GTSNPN and CDR2 is SVGIG (reference sequence). This CDR3 is built from 11 residues. The CDR3 region is CAWSWEGEQYF. CDR3 in DNA: TGTGCCTGGAGTTGGGAGGGCGAGCAGTACTTC.

V gene TRBV6-6 combines with J gene TRBJ2-3; 10 bases map to TRBD2. The junction had 1 base not matched to a gene; V was cut back by 4 bases and J by 0 bases. CDR3 length: 15 amino acids. The V gene's germline CDR1 is MNHNY and CDR2 SVGAGI (reference sequence). CDR3 coding DNA: TGTGCCAGCAGTTCTAGCGGGGGTAGCACAGATACGCAGTATTTT. This translates into CASSSSGGSTDTQYF.

In this sample, this clone turned up a few times. The chain combines TRBV7-9 with TRBJ1-1; no definite D call. Germline CDR1 reads SEHNR; CDR2 reads FQNEAQ (reference sequence). With 9 bases removed from V and 0 bases from J, the gap between germline ends came to 11 bases. The CDR3 extends over 13 amino acids. CDR3 DNA sequence: TGTGCCAGTGATAAAGGACTGAACACTGAAGCTTTCTTT. Its translation is CASDKGLNTEAFF.

This chain uses TRBV11-3 with TRBJ2-7; TRBD2 matches at 8 bases. CDR1 is SGHNT and CDR2 is YENEEA in the germline V gene. The J segment lost 3 bases and the V segment lost 3 bases, leaving 7 bases of the junction unmatched. There are 15 residues in the CDR3. Here the CDR3 DNA reads TGTGCCAGCAGCTTCGCGGGACTAGTCCACTACGAGCAGTACTTC. Translation gives CASSFAGLVHYEQYF.

This clone was counted a few times. The genes are TRBV9 and TRBJ1-2; D unresolved. Germline V gene sequence: CDR1 SGDLS, CDR2 YYNGEE. This CDR3 has 14 amino acids. Trimming took off 4 bases at V and 1 base at J, with 11 bases between the two ends. The CDR3 bases are TGTGCCAGCAGCCCCTTGGGCGGTAACTATGGCTACACCTTC. Amino acid sequence: CASSPLGGNYGYTF.

The gene calls are TRBV7-9 and TRBJ1-4, with TRBD1 as a possible D gene (5 bases). Trimming cost V 5 bases and J 2 bases, with 15 bases left between them. This CDR3 has 16 residues. CDR1 SEHNR and CDR2 FQNEAQ come from the germline V gene (reference sequence). CDR3 nucleotide sequence: TGTGCCAGCAGCCTCCATGGGGGGGGTACTAATGAAAAACTGTTTTTT. It translates to CASSLHGGGTNEKLFF.

The chain links TRBV6-6 to TRBJ1-2; TRBD1 matches at 9 bases. V lost 6 bases, J lost 4 bases, and 3 bases stayed unmatched. Germline CDR1 reads MNHNY; CDR2 reads SVGAGI (reference sequence). This CDR3 comprises 13 residues. The CDR3: CASREQGAYGYTF. The CDR3 DNA reads TGTGCCAGCAGGGAACAGGGGGCCTATGGCTACACCTTC.

The chain couples TRBV27 to TRBJ1-2; TRBD1 matches 10 bases. The CDR3 is 15 amino acids. J lost 8 bases, V lost 4 bases, and 10 bases had no gene match. The germline CDR1 and CDR2 sequences are MNHEY and SMNVEV (reference sequence). CDR3 protein: CASSSGQGVRVGYTF. The CDR3 region has the DNA TGTGCCAGCAGTTCTGGACAGGGGGTTCGTGTAGGCTACACCTTC.

The chain joins TRBV7-9 to TRBJ1-6; no definite D call. Germline V gives CDR1 SEHNR, CDR2 FQNEAQ (reference sequence). V was shortened by 2 bases and J by 5 bases, with 10 bases between the two germline ends. The CDR3 extends over 15 amino acids. The CDR3 DNA is TGTGCCAGCAGCTTAAGGGCCGGGAATAATTCACCCCTCCACTTT. Translating gives CASSLRAGNNSPLHF. Full variable domain (remainder filled in from reference TRBV7-9 and TRBJ1-6): DTGVSQNPRHKITKRGQNVTFRCDPISEHNRLYWYRQTLGQGPEFLTYFQNEAQLEKSRLLSDRFSAERPKGSFSTLEIQRTEQGDSAMYLCASSLRAGNNSPLHFGNGTRLTVT.

This clone was recorded once. This rearrangement joins TRBV2 to TRBJ1-4; a weak D match, TRBD1 (5 bases). Trimming took 6 bases from V and 5 from J, leaving 13 bases between them. The germline CDR1 and CDR2 sequences are SNHLY and FYNNEI. The CDR3 is 14 amino acids. The CDR3: CASRIGGGNEKLFF. CDR3 in DNA: TGTGCCAGCAGAATCGGGGGGGGGAATGAAAAACTGTTTTTT.

J is TRBJ2-7 and V is TRBV5-4; no clear D. This CDR3 spans 14 amino acids. CDR1 and CDR2 (germline): SGHNT, YYREEE (reference sequence). V was clipped by 1 base and J by 2 bases, with 10 bases between them. CDR3 in amino acids: CASSLFAETYEQYF. The DNA for the CDR3 is TGTGCCAGCAGCTTGTTTGCGGAGACCTACGAGCAGTACTTC.

The J gene is TRBJ1-5, the V gene TRBV7-2, with 9 bases identical to TRBD1. The CDR3 totals 15 residues. The J segment lost 7 bases and the V segment lost 1 base, leaving 5 bases of the junction unmatched. Germline V gene data show CDR1 as SGHTA and CDR2 as FQGNSA. CDR3 DNA sequence: TGTGCCAGCAGCTTAGAACAGGGGGCTGGACAGCCCCAGCATTTT. It codes for CASSLEQGAGQPQHF.

The chain has TRBV6-6 and TRBJ1-1; D is unclear. The germline CDR1 and CDR2 sequences are MNHNY and SVGAGI (reference sequence). The V end was cut by 8 bases, the J end by 1 base, with 14 bases between. The CDR3 runs to 14 residues. CDR3 protein: CASSPPVTNTEAFF. The CDR3 nucleotides read TGTGCCAGCTCTCCTCCGGTCACGAACACTGAAGCTTTCTTT.

This chain connects TRBV5-8 to TRBJ1-2; tentative D call: TRBD1 (5 bases). The germline gives CDR1 SGHTS, CDR2 YDEGEE. CDR3 length equals 14 residues. V lost 7 bases to trimming and J lost 6 bases, with 19 bases between them. The CDR3 reads CASGNQDRDHGYTF. CDR3 DNA sequence: TGTGCCAGCGGCAACCAAGACCGGGACCATGGCTACACCTTC.

The chain recombines TRBV27 with TRBJ2-3; 8 bases map to TRBD2. This CDR3 is built from 16 residues. V gave up 0 bases and J gave up 1 base; unmatched junction bases: 3. In germline, CDR1 is MNHEY, CDR2 SMNVEV (reference sequence). The CDR3 DNA is TGTGCCAGCAGTTTATCGAGGGGACTAGGCACAGATACGCAGTATTTT. Protein: CASSLSRGLGTDTQYF.

V is TRBV15 and J is TRBJ1-4, with 7 positions matching TRBD1. There are 15 residues in the CDR3. Germline lookup yields CDR1 LNHNV and CDR2 YYDKDF (reference sequence). Trimming cost V 5 bases and J 3 bases; bases outside gene matches: 6. In DNA, the CDR3 is TGTGCCACCAGCCCAAGGGACAGCTCTAATGAAAAACTGTTTTTT. Protein product: CATSPRDSSNEKLFF. Combining the CDR3 with reference TRBV15 and TRBJ1-4 gives the whole variable domain DAMVIQNPRYQVTQFGKPVTLSCSQTLNHNVMYWYQQKSSQAPKLLFHYYDKDFNNEADTPDNFQSRRPNTSFCFLDIRSPGLGDTAMYLCATSPRDSSNEKLFFGSGTQLSVL.